This entry concerns a single T cell receptor beta chain. This sample was included in a study of blood T cell repertoires in COVID-19. Looking at the study overall: Material from acute and convalescent COVID-19 was sourced from the United States, Italy and Spain. The analysed material was cDNA or gDNA that came from T cells, B-cell-depleted T cells, or PBMCs.

In the authors' methods: The authors estimated nucleated cell counts from reference gene primer amplification. Libraries were prepared by immunoSEQ multiplex PCR; TCRdb keeps only in-frame clonotypes and omits some of them. That table gives V, J and clone size, and the DNA gave D and trimming. This repertoire shows 470,000 or so clones, 80% to 90% found once; its top ten account for about 3.2%. CDR3 size: 12 residues. V was cut by 6 bases and J by 8 bases, with 12 bases left in between. Looked up from germline, CDR1 is MNHEY and CDR2 is SVGAGI. The sequenced material came from peripheral blood. The chain is built from TRBV6-5 and TRBJ2-3; the D is unclear. The TCR sequence derives from a human donor in a cohort sampled during active COVID-19. Here the CDR3 reads CASSPGSLTQYF. The CDR3, as DNA: TGTGCCAGCAGCCCGGGTTCACTTACGCAGTATTTT.